These 17 T cell receptor beta chains came from one sample sequenced in a study of T cells in tuberculosis. Time point meaning: new active TB diagnosis, blood taken before or within 7 days of starting treatment. The data were produced by immunoSEQ multiplex PCR, yet TCRdb's version contains in-frame clones alone and is incomplete. The table shows around 30,000 clones, with under 95% occurring only once. Sequenced material: PBMCs, taken at tuberculosis diagnosis. The receptor set was obtained from an adult with tuberculosis.

CDR3 in DNA: TGTGCCAGCAGTGAAGCTAGTTTTGACAATGAGCAGTTCTTC. Protein sequence: CASSEASFDNEQFF. The V gene is TRBV2, the J gene TRBJ2-1; no clear D gene. The CDR3 consists of 14 residues. V was clipped by 0 bases and J by 5 bases, with 8 bases between them. Germline V gene sequence: CDR1 SNHLY, CDR2 FYNNEI.

This sequence joins TRBV11-2 and TRBJ1-2, with a tentative D call TRBD1 (5 bases). V shed 5 bases and J shed 8 bases, with 15 bases lying between them. The CDR3 consists of 13 residues. CDR1 and CDR2 from the germline V gene are SGHAT and FQNNGV. In nucleotides, the CDR3 is TGTGCCAGCAGCCACGGGACGGCGGGGGGCTACACCTTC. This encodes CASSHGTAGGYTF.

The rearrangement uses TRBV6-5 and TRBJ2-4; 8 bases are shared with TRBD1. V trimming: 6 bases; J trimming: 8 bases; junction bases outside the gene matches: 9. The CDR3 contains 14 residues. Germline CDR1 MNHEY, CDR2 SVGAGI. CDR3: CASRPTDREHIQYF. CDR3 nucleotide sequence: TGTGCCAGCAGGCCAACGGACAGGGAACACATTCAGTACTTC.

The chain is built from TRBV27 and TRBJ2-3, with D possibly being TRBD1 (6 bases). V was trimmed by 6 bases and J by 4 bases, leaving 23 bases between them. Germline CDR1 MNHEY, CDR2 SMNVEV (reference sequence). This CDR3 spans 17 amino acids. The CDR3 reads CASRPIQGTFLPDTQYF. The CDR3 nucleotides read TGTGCCAGCAGACCCATTCAGGGGACATTCCTCCCAGATACGCAGTATTTT.

The rearrangement links TRBV4-2 to TRBJ2-3; 8 nucleotides match TRBD2. J lost 1 base, V lost 0 bases, and 9 bases had no gene match. The CDR3 contains 18 residues. The germline gives CDR1 LGHNA, CDR2 YNFKEQ. CDR3 sequence: CASSQDRDSGVRTDTQYF. Written as DNA, the CDR3 is TGTGCCAGCAGCCAAGATCGGGATAGCGGGGTCCGCACAGATACGCAGTATTTT.

The chain links TRBV2 to TRBJ1-1; 9 bases agree with TRBD1. J lost 11 bases, V lost 4 bases, and 11 bases had no gene match. Germline V gives CDR1 SNHLY, CDR2 FYNNEI. CDR3 length: 14 amino acids. The CDR3 spells CASSVTGGSGRAFF. CDR3 in DNA: TGTGCCAGCAGTGTGACAGGGGGTTCGGGTCGGGCTTTCTTT. Based on the CDR3 plus reference TRBV2 and TRBJ1-1, the full variable domain is EPEVTQTPSHQVTQMGQEVILRCVPISNHLYFYWYRQILGQKVEFLVSFYNNEISEKSEIFDDQFSVERPDGSNFTLKIRSTKLEDSAMYFCASSVTGGSGRAFFGQGTRLTVV.

The chain employs TRBV6-1 and TRBJ1-2; 8 positions agree with TRBD1. The CDR3 runs to 14 residues. Germline V gives CDR1 MNHNS, CDR2 SASEGT. The ends lost 6 bases at V and 4 bases at J; junction bases unmatched: 7. The DNA of the CDR3 is TGTGCCAGCAGCCGACGACAGGGGACCTATGGCTACACCTTC. Translated, it gives CASSRRQGTYGYTF.

This clone appeared a single time. The genes are TRBV10-3 and TRBJ2-7; maybe TRBD1 (6 bases). The V end was cut by 3 bases, the J end by 1 base, with 13 bases between. The germline V gene has CDR1 ENHRY and CDR2 SYGVKD. The CDR3 has 15 amino acids. CDR3 loop: CAISDHHQGSYEQYF. CDR3 sequence (DNA): TGTGCCATCAGTGACCATCATCAGGGGTCCTACGAGCAGTACTTC.

This clone was recorded once. The CDR3 protein is CASRGSVYNEQFF. CDR3 nucleotide sequence: TGTGCCAGCAGGGGTAGCGTGTACAATGAGCAGTTCTTC. The chain combines TRBV28 with TRBJ2-1; possibly TRBD2 for D (5 bases). The CDR3 has 13 amino acids. Deletions cut 6 bases from V and 4 bases from J, with 10 bases between. Germline V CDR1 and CDR2: MDHEN, SYDVKM.

V gene TRBV28 combines with J gene TRBJ1-2; perhaps TRBD1 as D (5 bases). The CDR3 is 13 amino acids. The V gene's germline CDR1 is MDHEN and CDR2 SYDVKM. Trimming took off 5 bases at V and 4 bases at J, with 11 bases between the two ends. This chain's CDR3 is CASSRGGSYGYTF. The CDR3, as DNA: TGTGCCAGCAGTCGGGGGGGTTCCTATGGCTACACCTTC.

The chain couples TRBV10-3 to TRBJ1-2; TRBD1 matches 9 bases. Trimming removed 6 bases from V and 7 bases from J; junction bases left unmatched: 3. The length of the CDR3 is 12 residues. The germline gives CDR1 ENHRY, CDR2 SYGVKD. The chain's CDR3 is CAIRQGARGYTF. The CDR3 DNA is TGTGCCATCAGACAGGGGGCGCGTGGCTACACCTTC.

The chain recombines TRBV27 with TRBJ2-3, with TRBD2 matching over 10 bases. Germline V lookup: CDR1 MNHEY, CDR2 SMNVEV (reference sequence). The CDR3 extends over 15 amino acids. V lost 5 bases, J lost 7 bases, and 9 bases stayed unmatched. The CDR3 spells CASSGPGLAYHTQYF. In nucleotides, the CDR3 is TGTGCCAGCAGTGGGCCGGGACTAGCGTATCATACGCAGTATTTT.

The J gene is TRBJ2-7, the V gene TRBV10-1; 8 bases are shared with TRBD2. This CDR3 contains 13 residues. Germline V gives CDR1 WNHNN, CDR2 SYGVQD (reference sequence). Losses at the gene ends were 3 bases for V and 5 bases for J; bases not matched to a gene: 3. The CDR3 loop is CASSERGGDEQYF. The CDR3 nucleotides read TGCGCCAGCAGTGAACGGGGGGGGGACGAGCAGTACTTC.

The chain combines TRBV14 with TRBJ1-5; tentative D call: TRBD1 (5 bases). Trimming took 4 bases from V and 6 from J, leaving 13 bases between them. Germline CDR1 is SGHDN and CDR2 is FVKESK. The CDR3 spans 14 residues. DNA of the CDR3: TGTGCCAGCAGCCTGTTAGGGGTAGGTCAGCCCCAGCATTTT. Amino acids: CASSLLGVGQPQHF.

The rearrangement joins TRBV18 to TRBJ2-2; 7 bases match TRBD2. This CDR3 is built from 16 residues. Losses at the gene ends were 3 bases for V and 0 bases for J; bases not matched to a gene: 4. Germline V gives CDR1 KGHSH, CDR2 LQKENI. CDR3 nucleotide sequence: TGTGCCAGCTCACCCTTAGCGGGTACGAACACCGGGGAGCTGTTTTTT. This sequence encodes CASSPLAGTNTGELFF.

The V gene is TRBV4-2, the J gene TRBJ2-3, with a weak D call TRBD2 (5 bases). Trimming shortened V by 4 bases and J by 0 bases, and 14 bases separated the two germline ends. CDR3 length: 16 amino acids. Germline CDR1 is LGHNA and CDR2 is YNFKEQ. The CDR3 loop reads CASSRAEGLSTDTQYF. CDR3 nucleotide sequence: TGTGCCAGCAGCCGCGCCGAGGGTTTGAGCACAGATACGCAGTATTTT.

The rearrangement uses TRBV2 and TRBJ2-7; weak D call: TRBD2 (6 bases). CDR1 is SNHLY and CDR2 is FYNNEI in the germline V gene. The CDR3 consists of 13 residues. Trimming removed 3 bases at V and 4 bases at J, with 10 bases between. Here the CDR3 DNA reads TGTGCCAGCAGTGAGGAGGGGTGGTACGAGCAGTACTTC. Translation: CASSEEGWYEQYF. Full variable domain (outside the CDR3, taken from reference TRBV2 and TRBJ2-7): EPEVTQTPSHQVTQMGQEVILRCVPISNHLYFYWYRQILGQKVEFLVSFYNNEISEKSEIFDDQFSVERPDGSNFTLKIRSTKLEDSAMYFCASSEEGWYEQYFGPGTRLTVT.